This TCR beta chain was sequenced for a study of spatial heterogeneity in lung cancer. Study-wide findings and caveats: Mutation tallies in tumors tracked expanded intratumoral alpha and beta TCR counts.

As regards this clonotype: The antigen is undetermined. Because the library targeted alpha chains, this beta chain is an off-target read whose size means little.

Documented time point: sample taken at primary tumor resection. The donor population consisted of approximately 68 patients with untreated, early-stage non-small cell lung cancer. Whole RNA, which was extracted from tumor, nontumor lung tissue or frozen PBMC, was sequenced without any cell sorting. One entry per CDR3 protein results from TCRdb running MiXCR on the 5' RACE reads. The sample has around 18,000 distinct CDR3 sequences, 9.5% to 10% seen once. Germline V gene sequence: CDR1 DFQATT, CDR2 SNEGSKA (reference sequence). This CDR3 is built from 14 residues. Trimming removed 5 bases at V and 8 bases at J, with 18 bases between.

Sample: lung tumor tissue, taken at surgery. The chain is built from TRBV20-1 and TRBJ1-4, with a possible D match to TRBD1 (6 bases). This receptor was identified in a female donor with early-stage non-small cell lung cancer. This CDR3 reads CSAPPSRGGEKLFF. CDR3 coding DNA: TGCAGTGCTCCCCCCTCCAGGGGAGGGGAAAAACTGTTTTTT.